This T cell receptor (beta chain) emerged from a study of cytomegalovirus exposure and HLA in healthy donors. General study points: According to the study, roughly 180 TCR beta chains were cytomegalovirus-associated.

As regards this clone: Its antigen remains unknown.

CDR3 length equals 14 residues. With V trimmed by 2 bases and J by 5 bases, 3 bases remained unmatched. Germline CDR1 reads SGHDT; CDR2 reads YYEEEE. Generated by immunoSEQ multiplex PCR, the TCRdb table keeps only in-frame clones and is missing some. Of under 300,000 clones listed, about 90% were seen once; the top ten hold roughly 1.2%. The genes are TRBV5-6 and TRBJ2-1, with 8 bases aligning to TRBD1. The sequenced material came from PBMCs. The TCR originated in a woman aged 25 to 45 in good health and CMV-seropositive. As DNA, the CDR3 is TGTGCCAGCAGCTTTGGACAGGGCCACAATGAGCAGTTCTTC. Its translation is CASSFGQGHNEQFF.